This paragraph covers one T cell receptor beta chain sequence. Clones were read by immunoSEQ multiplex PCR, and TCRdb kept only the in-frame ones, dropping some. The table lists about 140,000 clones, 60% to 80% of them singletons, with around 3.2% in the top ten. This sample stems from a study of blood T cell repertoires in COVID-19. The V segment lost 4 bases and the J segment 0 bases; nucleotides outside the gene matches: 1. CDR3 length equals 14 residues. From germline, CDR1 is LGHDT and CDR2 YNNKEL (reference sequence). Cohort placement rested on clinical history that participants reported themselves.

The rearrangement links TRBV3-1 (or the pseudogene TRBV3-2) to TRBJ1-1; 8 positions match TRBD1. This sequence was found in a woman in her 50s who had recovered from COVID-19. Sequencing was performed on PBMCs or T cells enriched from blood (not recorded which). Here the CDR3 reads CASSRQGLNTEAFF. The CDR3 coding sequence is TGTGCCAGCAGCCGACAGGGGCTGAACACTGAAGCTTTCTTT.